This is a list of T cell receptor beta chains from one sample in a study of beta chain features in type 1 diabetes. Some clones are missing from TCRdb's copy, which holds only in-frame ones; the method was immunoSEQ multiplex PCR. The sample includes 900,000 or so clones, about 17% of them seen just once. The sample taken for sequencing was naive CD4+ T cells from blood. The source of these receptors is a woman between 18 and 29 years old in good health. Both conserved end residues are part of each CDR3. Fields, in order: J gene, V gene, clone size, CDR3 length, D gene, CDR3 protein, CDR3 DNA. A D gene is named only where the DNA matches it firmly. Clone size is not always given. Where it is, it says once, few, many or a class for expanded clones.

J gene: TRBJ2-2
V gene: TRBV7-3
clone size: few
CDR3 length: 12
D gene: -
CDR3 protein: CASSLIPGELFF
CDR3 DNA: TGTGCCAGCAGCTTAATCCCCGGGGAGCTGTTTTTT

J gene: TRBJ2-7
V gene: TRBV18
clone size: -
CDR3 length: 14
D gene: -
CDR3 protein: CASSPRPPRNEQYF
CDR3 DNA: TGTGCCAGCTCACCACGGCCCCCGCGGAACGAGCAGTACTTC

J gene: TRBJ2-6
V gene: TRBV27
clone size: few
CDR3 length: 17
D gene: TRBD1
CDR3 protein: CASSFGQGVSGANVLTF
CDR3 DNA: TGTGCCAGCAGTTTCGGACAGGGGGTATCTGGGGCCAACGTCCTGACTTTC

J gene: TRBJ1-1
V gene: TRBV2
clone size: -
CDR3 length: 11
D gene: -
CDR3 protein: CASRVNTEAFF
CDR3 DNA: TGTGCCAGCAGGGTCAACACTGAAGCTTTCTTT

J gene: TRBJ2-3
V gene: TRBV5-4
clone size: -
CDR3 length: 14
D gene: -
CDR3 protein: CASSATPSTDTQYF
CDR3 DNA: TGTGCCAGCAGTGCCACCCCTAGCACAGATACGCAGTATTTT

J gene: TRBJ1-2
V gene: TRBV11-2
clone size: few
CDR3 length: 13
D gene: -
CDR3 protein: CASSLGQNYGYTF
CDR3 DNA: TGTGCCAGCAGCTTAGGACAGAACTATGGCTACACCTTC

J gene: TRBJ2-1
V gene: TRBV29-1
clone size: few
CDR3 length: 19
D gene: TRBD2
CDR3 protein: CSVELKGTSGRAGIYEQFF
CDR3 DNA: TGCAGCGTTGAGCTAAAGGGGACTAGCGGGAGGGCCGGCATCTATGAGCAGTTCTTC

J gene: TRBJ2-7
V gene: TRBV6-6
clone size: few
CDR3 length: 14
D gene: -
CDR3 protein: CASSLTTVTYEQYF
CDR3 DNA: TGTGCCAGCAGTTTAACGACGGTGACCTACGAGCAGTACTTC

J gene: TRBJ2-7
V gene: TRBV15
clone size: few
CDR3 length: 16
D gene: -
CDR3 protein: CATSRDPGLTSYEQYF
CDR3 DNA: TGTGCCACCAGCAGAGATCCAGGGCTGACCTCCTACGAGCAGTACTTC

J gene: TRBJ2-3
V gene: TRBV10-3
clone size: few
CDR3 length: 17
D gene: TRBD2
CDR3 protein: CAISSRLLAESTDTQYF
CDR3 DNA: TGTGCCATCAGTTCCCGTTTACTAGCGGAGAGCACAGATACGCAGTATTTT

J gene: TRBJ2-3
V gene: TRBV14
clone size: -
CDR3 length: 17
D gene: TRBD1
CDR3 protein: CASSQRWRTGGFDTQYF
CDR3 DNA: TGTGCCAGCAGCCAACGATGGCGGACAGGGGGTTTCGATACGCAGTATTTT

J gene: TRBJ2-7
V gene: TRBV29-1
clone size: -
CDR3 length: 13
D gene: -
CDR3 protein: CSVAPGVGYEQYF
CDR3 DNA: TGCAGCGTTGCGCCAGGGGTGGGGTACGAGCAGTACTTC

J gene: TRBJ2-7
V gene: TRBV7-2
clone size: -
CDR3 length: 15
D gene: -
CDR3 protein: CASSLMIVKDYEQYF
CDR3 DNA: TGTGCCAGCAGCTTAATGATTGTGAAGGACTACGAGCAGTACTTC

J gene: TRBJ1-4
V gene: TRBV2
clone size: few
CDR3 length: 12
D gene: -
CDR3 protein: CASSEETEKLFF
CDR3 DNA: TGTGCCAGCAGTGAAGAGACAGAAAAACTGTTTTTT

J gene: TRBJ2-1
V gene: TRBV5-4
clone size: few
CDR3 length: 16
D gene: -
CDR3 protein: CASSSVSGSRFGEQFF
CDR3 DNA: TGTGCCAGCAGCTCCGTATCGGGATCCCGGTTTGGGGAGCAGTTCTTC

J gene: TRBJ1-4
V gene: TRBV4-3
clone size: -
CDR3 length: 13
D gene: -
CDR3 protein: CASSRVPGEKLFF
CDR3 DNA: TGCGCCAGCAGTCGGGTCCCCGGTGAAAAACTGTTTTTT

J gene: TRBJ1-5
V gene: TRBV30
clone size: -
CDR3 length: 16
D gene: -
CDR3 protein: CAWTGSSYSGNQPQHF
CDR3 DNA: TGTGCCTGGACAGGGAGCTCTTATAGTGGCAATCAGCCCCAGCATTTT

J gene: TRBJ2-2
V gene: TRBV18
clone size: few
CDR3 length: 14
D gene: -
CDR3 protein: CASSPPVNTGELFF
CDR3 DNA: TGTGCCAGCTCACCACCAGTCAACACCGGGGAGCTGTTTTTT

J gene: TRBJ2-2
V gene: TRBV9
clone size: few
CDR3 length: 13
D gene: -
CDR3 protein: CASSLGNAGELFF
CDR3 DNA: TGTGCCAGCAGCCTTGGAAACGCCGGGGAGCTGTTTTTT

J gene: TRBJ1-4
V gene: TRBV4-3
clone size: few
CDR3 length: 14
D gene: TRBD1
CDR3 protein: CASSQETGGQKLFF
CDR3 DNA: TGCGCCAGCAGCCAAGAGACAGGGGGCCAAAAACTGTTTTTT

J gene: TRBJ2-7
V gene: TRBV18
clone size: -
CDR3 length: 15
D gene: TRBD2
CDR3 protein: CASSPPGLAGDEQYF
CDR3 DNA: TGTGCCAGCTCACCACCGGGACTAGCGGGAGACGAGCAGTACTTC

J gene: TRBJ2-7
V gene: TRBV7-2
clone size: -
CDR3 length: 14
D gene: TRBD1
CDR3 protein: CASSSHRGPYEQYF
CDR3 DNA: TGTGCCAGCAGCTCGCACAGGGGCCCCTACGAGCAGTACTTC

J gene: TRBJ2-7
V gene: TRBV13
clone size: -
CDR3 length: 13
D gene: -
CDR3 protein: CASSSPFSYEQYF
CDR3 DNA: TGTGCCAGCAGCTCGCCCTTCTCCTACGAGCAGTACTTC

J gene: TRBJ1-2
V gene: TRBV28
clone size: few
CDR3 length: 13
D gene: TRBD1
CDR3 protein: CASSSATGDGYTF
CDR3 DNA: TGTGCCAGCAGTTCAGCAACAGGGGATGGCTACACCTTC

J gene: TRBJ2-2
V gene: TRBV10-3
clone size: -
CDR3 length: 15
D gene: -
CDR3 protein: CAISGPPPNTGELFF
CDR3 DNA: TGTGCCATTAGCGGCCCCCCCCCGAACACCGGGGAGCTGTTTTTT

J gene: TRBJ2-7
V gene: TRBV6-1
clone size: -
CDR3 length: 15
D gene: -
CDR3 protein: CASSEGRRLLPEQYF
CDR3 DNA: TGTGCCAGCAGTGAAGGGCGGCGGCTACTTCCAGAGCAGTACTTC

J gene: TRBJ1-2
V gene: TRBV9
clone size: -
CDR3 length: 14
D gene: TRBD1
CDR3 protein: CASSGRNRGEGYTF
CDR3 DNA: TGTGCCAGCAGCGGACGAAACAGGGGTGAGGGCTACACCTTC

J gene: TRBJ2-2
V gene: TRBV5-4
clone size: few
CDR3 length: 16
D gene: TRBD2
CDR3 protein: CASSLRAGVNTGELFF
CDR3 DNA: TGTGCCAGCAGCTTGAGAGCGGGAGTGAACACCGGGGAGCTGTTTTTT

J gene: TRBJ2-7
V gene: TRBV28
clone size: -
CDR3 length: 12
D gene: -
CDR3 protein: CATAFTSYEQYF
CDR3 DNA: TGTGCCACCGCCTTCACTAGCTACGAGCAGTACTTC